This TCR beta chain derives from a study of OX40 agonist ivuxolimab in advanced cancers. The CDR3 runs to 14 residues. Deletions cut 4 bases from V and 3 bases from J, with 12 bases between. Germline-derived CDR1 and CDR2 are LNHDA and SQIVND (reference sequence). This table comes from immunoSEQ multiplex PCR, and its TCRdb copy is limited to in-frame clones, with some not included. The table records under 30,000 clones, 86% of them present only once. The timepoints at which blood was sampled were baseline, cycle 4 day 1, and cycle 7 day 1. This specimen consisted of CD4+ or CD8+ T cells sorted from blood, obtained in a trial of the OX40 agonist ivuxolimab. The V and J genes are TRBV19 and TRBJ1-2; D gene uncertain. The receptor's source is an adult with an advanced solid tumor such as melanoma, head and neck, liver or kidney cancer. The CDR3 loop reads CASSRFGYDYGYTF. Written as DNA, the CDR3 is TGTGCCAGTAGTAGGTTTGGGTACGACTATGGCTACACCTTC.